This T cell receptor (beta chain) was identified in a study of cytomegalovirus exposure and HLA in healthy donors. About the research overall: About 79% of a few hundred genotyped donors fell in the Caucasian-associated ancestry cluster.

Study observations and caveats: Later work found most CMV-associated TCR beta chains apparently HLA-restricted. Reported results showed that the classifier diagnosed cytomegalovirus status with high specificity and sensitivity.

13 Jbeta primers and 60 Vbeta primers were used for the PCR. Some clones are missing from TCRdb's copy, which holds only in-frame ones; the method was immunoSEQ multiplex PCR. Among 130,000 or so clones listed, roughly four fifths were seen once. This clone was detected only once. Antigen unknown. Per germline, CDR1 SEHNR and CDR2 FQNEAQ (reference sequence). The CDR3 runs 16 residues. V was pared by 1 base and J by 2 bases, with 13 bases between. Sequencing was carried out using PBMCs. The rearrangement joins TRBV7-9 to TRBJ2-3, with D perhaps matching TRBD2 (6 bases). The receptor comes from a man aged 40-50 years in good health and CMV-seronegative. CDR3 sequence reads: CASSLEAGSLTDTQYF. The CDR3 region has the DNA TGTGCCAGCAGCTTAGAGGCGGGATCACTCACAGATACGCAGTATTTT.